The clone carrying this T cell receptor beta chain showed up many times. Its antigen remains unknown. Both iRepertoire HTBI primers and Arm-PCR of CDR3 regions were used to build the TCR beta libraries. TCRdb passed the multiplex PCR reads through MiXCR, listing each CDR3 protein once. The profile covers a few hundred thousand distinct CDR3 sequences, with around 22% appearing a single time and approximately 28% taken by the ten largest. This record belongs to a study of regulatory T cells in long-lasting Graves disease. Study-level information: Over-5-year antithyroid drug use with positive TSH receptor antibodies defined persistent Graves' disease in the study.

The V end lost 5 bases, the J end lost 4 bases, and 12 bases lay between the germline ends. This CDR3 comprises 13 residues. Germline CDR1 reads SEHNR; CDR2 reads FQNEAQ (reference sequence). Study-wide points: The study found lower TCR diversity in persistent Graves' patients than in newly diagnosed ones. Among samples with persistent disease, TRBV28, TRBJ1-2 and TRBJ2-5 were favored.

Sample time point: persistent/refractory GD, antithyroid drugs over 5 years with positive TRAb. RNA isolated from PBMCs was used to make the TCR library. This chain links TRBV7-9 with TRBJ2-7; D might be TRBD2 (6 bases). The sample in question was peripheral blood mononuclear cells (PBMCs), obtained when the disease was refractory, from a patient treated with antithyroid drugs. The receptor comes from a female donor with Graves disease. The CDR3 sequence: CASSRDSGYEQYF. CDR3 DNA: TGTGCCAGCAGCCGTGATAGCGGATACGAGCAGTACTTC.